The present T cell receptor (beta chain) was sequenced within a study of Graves' ophthalmopathy and Graves' hyperthyroidism. Looking at the study overall: Upon initial diagnosis and before any treatment, peripheral blood was collected. Study conclusions and caveats: Appearing in blood as well were most expanded thyroid clonotypes above 0.001 frequency.

Certain patients were not enrolled. These were patients with other autoimmune diseases, uncontrolled infections, pregnancy or lactation. PBMCs were density-gradient isolated from around 11 ml fresh blood. RNA served as the template for amplifying TCR beta CDR3 regions. HTBI primers primed a first-round RT-PCR, and a second-round multiplex PCR followed. TCRdb called the multiplex PCR reads again in MiXCR, with one record for every CDR3 protein. In the table there are about 400,000 distinct CDR3 sequences, around 16% of which are singletons. This CDR3 contains 16 residues. Per the germline V gene, CDR1 is SGHTA and CDR2 is FQGNSA. Unmatched junction bases numbered 8, after V lost 1 base and J lost 5 bases. This clonotype was picked up many times. The antigen is undetermined.

This sequence was found in a young woman with Graves' ophthalmopathy. Input material: peripheral blood. The chain uses TRBV7-2 and TRBJ1-2; 9 positions agree with TRBD1. The CDR3 DNA sequence: TGTGCCAGCAGCTTAGGCTCAGGGACAGGGAGTTATGGCTACACCTTC. Translation gives CASSLGSGTGSYGYTF.